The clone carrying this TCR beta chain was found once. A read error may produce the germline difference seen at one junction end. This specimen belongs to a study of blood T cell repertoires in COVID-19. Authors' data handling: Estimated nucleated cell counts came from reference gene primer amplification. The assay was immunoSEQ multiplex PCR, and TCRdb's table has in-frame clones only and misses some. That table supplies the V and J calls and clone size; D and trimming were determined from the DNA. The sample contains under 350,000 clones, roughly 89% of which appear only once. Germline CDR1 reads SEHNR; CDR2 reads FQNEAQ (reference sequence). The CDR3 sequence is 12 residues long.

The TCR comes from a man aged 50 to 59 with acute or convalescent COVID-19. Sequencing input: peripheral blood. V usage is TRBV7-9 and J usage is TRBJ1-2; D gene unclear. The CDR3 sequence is CASSLGGAGIFF. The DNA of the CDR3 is TGTGCCAGCAGCTTAGGGGGTGCCGGGATTTTCTTC.